The rows below give T cell receptor beta chains drawn from one sample of a study of blood T cell repertoires in COVID-19. Some clones are missing from TCRdb's copy, which holds only in-frame ones; the method was immunoSEQ multiplex PCR. This table has around 200,000 clones, approximately 83% appearing once. What was sequenced was peripheral blood. All receptors derive from a human donor with active or convalescent COVID-19. The donor label of this sample is uncertain. The CDR3 runs from the conserved cysteine through the conserved F or W. The order of the fields is D gene, V gene, J gene, clone size, CDR3 protein, CDR3 DNA. D genes are given only for firm matches. The size of a clone is reported for some rows only, either as once, few or many, or as a class for expanded clones.

>TRBD2|TRBV2|TRBJ2-7|once
CASIALAGTYEQYF
TGTGCCAGCATAGCACTAGCGGGGACCTACGAGCAGTACTTC
>TRBD1|TRBV18|TRBJ1-2|NA
CASSPETGVSGYTF
TGTGCCAGCTCACCAGAGACAGGGGTTTCTGGCTACACCTTC
>NA|TRBV5-3|TRBJ2-3|NA
CAKNMWLELLADTQYF
TGTGCCAAAAATATGTGGCTAGAACTTCTTGCGGATACGCAGTATTTT
>NA|TRBV14|TRBJ1-2|NA
CASSPTRSANYGYTF
TGTGCCAGCAGCCCGACGAGGTCCGCTAACTATGGCTACACCTTC
>NA|TRBV6-2/TRBV6-3|TRBJ1-1|NA
CASSYGGWAEAFF
TGTGCCAGCAGTTACGGAGGGTGGGCTGAAGCTTTCTTT
>NA|TRBV6-5|TRBJ2-7|few
CASNSGGQSSYEQYF
TGTGCCAGCAACTCGGGCGGGCAAAGCTCCTACGAGCAGTACTTC
>NA|TRBV6-1|TRBJ2-2|NA
CASSESLWNTGELFF
TGTGCCAGCAGTGAATCGTTGTGGAACACCGGGGAGCTGTTTTTT
>NA|TRBV2|TRBJ2-5|NA
CASSEGGLAVQETQYF
TGTGCCAGCAGTGAGGGGGGGCTAGCCGTCCAAGAGACCCAGTACTTC
>NA|TRBV3-1/TRBV3-2|TRBJ2-5|NA
CASSRSWGGGQETQYF
TGTGCCAGCAGCCGTTCTTGGGGGGGCGGCCAAGAGACCCAGTACTTC
>TRBD1|TRBV5-4|TRBJ1-2|NA
CASSFTGGYGYTF
TGTGCCAGCAGCTTTACAGGGGGCTATGGCTACACCTTC
>NA|TRBV15|TRBJ2-2|NA
CATSRESNTGELFF
TGTGCCACCAGCAGAGAGAGTAACACCGGGGAGCTGTTTTTT
>TRBD1|TRBV18|TRBJ1-2|NA
CASSDPEGAYGYTF
TGTGCCAGCTCAGATCCTGAGGGGGCCTATGGCTACACCTTC
>TRBD1|TRBV9|TRBJ2-3|NA
CASSGGQGGTDTQYF
TGTGCCAGCAGTGGGGGACAGGGTGGCACAGATACGCAGTATTTT
>TRBD2|TRBV3-1/TRBV3-2|TRBJ2-3|NA
CASSLLAGVGADTQYF
TGTGCCAGCAGCCTACTAGCGGGAGTGGGGGCAGATACGCAGTATTTT
>TRBD1|TRBV7-9|TRBJ1-1|NA
CASSAQGGHTEAFF
TGTGCCAGCAGCGCGCAGGGGGGACATACTGAAGCTTTCTTT
>TRBD1|TRBV12-3/TRBV12-4|TRBJ2-3|once
CAVNTGGDTQYF
TGTGCCGTAAACACAGGGGGAGATACGCAGTATTTT
>NA|TRBV12-3/TRBV12-4|TRBJ1-1|NA
CASSSFAEAFF
TGTGCCAGCAGTTCTTTCGCTGAAGCTTTCTTT
>NA|TRBV30|TRBJ1-1|NA
CAWSKDRNTEAFF
TGTGCCTGGAGTAAAGACAGGAACACTGAAGCTTTCTTT
>NA|TRBV2|TRBJ2-1|NA
CASSEGQIKFF
TGTGCCAGCAGTGAGGGCCAAATAAAGTTCTTC
>TRBD1|TRBV11-2|TRBJ1-6|once
CASSQDRARTNSPLHF
TGTGCCAGCAGTCAAGACAGGGCCCGAACGAATTCACCCCTCCACTTT
>NA|TRBV5-4|TRBJ2-5|NA
CASSLAGMLEGAQYF
TGTGCCAGCAGCTTGGCGGGGATGTTAGAGGGGGCCCAGTACTTC
>TRBD2|TRBV5-8|TRBJ2-5|NA
CASSLGLAGNSQETQYF
TGTGCCAGCAGCTTAGGACTAGCGGGAAACTCCCAAGAGACCCAGTACTTC
>NA|TRBV6-5|TRBJ1-2|once
CASSYSQGRSYGYTF
TGTGCCAGCAGTTACTCTCAGGGCAGGTCCTATGGCTACACCTTC
>TRBD2|TRBV6-5|TRBJ2-1|NA
CASKNERGGNEQFF
TGTGCCAGCAAGAATGAGCGGGGGGGAAATGAGCAGTTCTTC
>TRBD1|TRBV6-5|TRBJ2-7|NA
CASSLSGQGPPYEQYF
TGTGCCAGCAGTTTATCGGGACAGGGGCCTCCTTACGAGCAGTACTTC
>TRBD1|TRBV6-2/TRBV6-3|TRBJ1-1|NA
CASSSGQGAGVAFF
TGTGCCAGCAGCTCCGGACAGGGGGCCGGGGTGGCTTTCTTT
>NA|TRBV4-1|TRBJ2-7|NA
CASSLKQGGESEQYF
TGCGCCAGCAGCCTCAAGCAGGGGGGTGAGAGCGAGCAGTACTTC
>TRBD1|TRBV19|TRBJ1-2|NA
CASSMGQGARGYTF
TGTGCCAGTAGTATGGGACAGGGGGCCCGGGGCTACACCTTC
>TRBD2|TRBV7-2|TRBJ2-3|NA
CASSPWTSGTDTQYF
TGTGCCAGCAGCCCTTGGACTAGTGGCACAGATACGCAGTATTTT
>NA|TRBV6-1|TRBJ2-7|NA
CASSEASAYEQYF
TGTGCCAGCAGTGAAGCCAGTGCCTACGAGCAGTACTTC
>TRBD1|TRBV2|TRBJ1-1|NA
CASTWDRGQGAFF
TGTGCCAGCACTTGGGACAGGGGGCAGGGAGCTTTCTTT
>TRBD2|TRBV2|TRBJ2-7|NA
CASSASGGPSYEQYF
TGTGCCAGCAGTGCTAGCGGGGGACCCTCCTACGAGCAGTACTTC
>TRBD1|TRBV25-1|TRBJ2-3|once
CASSEYNRGLSVDTQYF
TGTGCCAGCAGTGAATATAACAGGGGTTTAAGTGTAGATACGCAGTATTTT
>NA|TRBV7-3|TRBJ1-1|NA
CASSWAQGSRAFF
TGTGCCAGCAGCTGGGCCCAGGGGTCAAGAGCTTTCTTT
>TRBD2|TRBV4-1|TRBJ2-1|NA
CASSQDMGRALYNEQFF
TGCGCCAGCAGCCAAGATATGGGGAGGGCCCTCTACAATGAGCAGTTCTTC
>NA|TRBV6-5|TRBJ1-1|NA
CASSYSLGNTEAFF
TGTGCCAGCAGTTACTCTCTAGGGAACACTGAAGCTTTCTTT
>NA|TRBV28|TRBJ1-5|many
CASRQYSNQPQHF
TGTGCCAGCCGACAGTATAGCAATCAGCCCCAGCATTTT
>TRBD2|TRBV7-2|TRBJ2-5|once
CASSPRLADTQETQYF
TGTGCCAGCAGCCCGAGACTAGCGGACACCCAAGAGACCCAGTACTTC
>NA|TRBV4-3|TRBJ2-1|NA
CASSQVPYEQFF
TGCGCCAGCAGCCAAGTCCCGTATGAGCAGTTCTTC
>TRBD1|TRBV25-1|TRBJ1-1|NA
CASSWGTGGNRRNTEAFF
TGTGCCAGCAGTTGGGGGACAGGGGGTAACAGGCGGAACACTGAAGCTTTCTTT
>TRBD1|TRBV28|TRBJ1-1|NA
CASTERGQEAFF
TGTGCCAGCACCGAACGGGGACAGGAAGCTTTCTTT
>TRBD2|TRBV7-3|TRBJ2-2|NA
CASSLMLAGDTGELFF
TGTGCCAGCAGCTTAATGTTAGCGGGAGACACCGGGGAGCTGTTTTTT
>NA|TRBV11-3|TRBJ2-5|NA
CASSLGTARQETQYF
TGTGCCAGCAGCTTAGGAACAGCCAGACAAGAGACCCAGTACTTC
>NA|TRBV6-2/TRBV6-3|TRBJ1-1|NA
CASSYSLGGANTEAFF
TGTGCCAGCAGTTACTCCCTGGGGGGAGCGAACACTGAAGCTTTCTTT
>TRBD1|TRBV7-7|TRBJ2-5|NA
CASSPGQGQETQYF
TGTGCTAGCAGCCCGGGACAGGGGCAAGAGACCCAGTACTTC